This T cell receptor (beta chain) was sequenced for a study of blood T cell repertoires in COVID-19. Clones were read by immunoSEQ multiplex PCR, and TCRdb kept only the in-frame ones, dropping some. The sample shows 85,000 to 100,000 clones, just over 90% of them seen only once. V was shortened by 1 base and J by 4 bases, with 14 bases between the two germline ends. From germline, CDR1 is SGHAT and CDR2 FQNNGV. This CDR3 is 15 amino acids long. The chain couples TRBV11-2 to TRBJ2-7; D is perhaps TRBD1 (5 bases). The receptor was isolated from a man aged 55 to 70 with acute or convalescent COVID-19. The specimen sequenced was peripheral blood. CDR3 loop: CASSLGRTPGYEQYF. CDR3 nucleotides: TGTGCCAGCAGCTTAGGCCGGACACCTGGGTACGAGCAGTACTTC.